The next 5 T cell receptor beta chains were all read from a single sample in a study of blood T cell repertoires in COVID-19. Sequencing used immunoSEQ multiplex PCR; TCRdb keeps in-frame clones, though not all of them. Of roughly 180,000 clones in the sample, 80% to 90% were seen once. Sequenced material: peripheral blood. Source of these receptors: a middle-aged man who had recovered from COVID-19.

The chain employs TRBV11-1 and TRBJ2-1; TRBD1 agrees at 9 bases. The CDR3 extends over 14 amino acids. Trimming took 5 bases from V and 10 from J; bases not matched to a gene: 9. Germline V gene data show CDR1 as SGHAT and CDR2 as FQDESV (reference sequence). CDR3 amino acids: CASSAGQGRREQFF. CDR3 coding DNA: TGTGCCAGCAGCGCTGGACAGGGGCGTAGAGAGCAGTTCTTC.

The chain couples TRBV7-2 to TRBJ1-5, with 8 bases matching TRBD1. The germline gives CDR1 SGHTA, CDR2 FQGNSA. V lost 5 bases to trimming and J lost 0 bases; unmatched junction nucleotides: 3. The CDR3 consists of 15 residues. CDR3 in DNA: TGTGCCAGCAGCAGGACAGGGAGTAGCAATCAGCCCCAGCATTTT. Encoded protein: CASSRTGSSNQPQHF.

The rearrangement uses TRBV7-9 and TRBJ2-3; TRBD2 agrees at 7 bases. Trimming at V came to 7 bases and at J to 6 bases, leaving 7 bases not matched to a gene. The germline CDR1 and CDR2 sequences are SEHNR and FQNEAQ (reference sequence). The CDR3 loop spans 13 amino acids. CDR3 in DNA: TGTGCCAGCATCGCTAGCGGAGGGGATACGCAGTATTTT. This encodes CASIASGGDTQYF. The entire variable domain, with the rest obtained from reference TRBV7-9 and TRBJ2-3, is as follows: DTGVSQNPRHKITKRGQNVTFRCDPISEHNRLYWYRQTLGQGPEFLTYFQNEAQLEKSRLLSDRFSAERPKGSFSTLEIQRTEQGDSAMYLCASIASGGDTQYFGPGTRLTVL.

This rearrangement joins TRBV7-5 to TRBJ2-1; TRBD2, the table's D call, lacks a check against the DNA. TRBV7-5 is given as a pseudogene. The length of the CDR3 is 15 residues. Here the CDR3 reads CARSLTSPFADEQFF. In nucleotides, the CDR3 is TGTGCCAGAAGCCTTACTAGCCCCTTTGCAGATGAGCAGTTCTTC.

This clone occurred once. The chain recombines TRBV7-8 with TRBJ2-7, with 10 bases fitting TRBD1. In germline, CDR1 is SGHVS, CDR2 FQNEAQ. CDR3 length: 15 amino acids. Losses at the gene ends were 5 bases for V and 6 bases for J; bases not matched to a gene: 10. CDR3: CASSKSDRGRGEQYF. Here the CDR3 DNA reads TGTGCCAGCAGCAAATCCGACAGGGGGCGAGGCGAGCAGTACTTC.